One and the same sample provided the 24 T cell receptor beta chains below, sequenced in a study of brain T cells in children with intractable seizures. Generated by immunoSEQ multiplex PCR, the TCRdb table keeps only in-frame clones and is missing some. This sample has roughly 120,000 clones, with approximately 94% found just once. The starting material was peripheral blood, obtained at surgery. The source of these receptors is a boy in the first two years of life with hemimegalencephaly and intractable seizures.

This chain uses TRBV3-1 (or the pseudogene TRBV3-2) with TRBJ1-3, with 7 bases that match TRBD1. This CDR3 contains 12 residues. Germline V gene lookup returns CDR1 LGHDT and CDR2 YNNKEL (reference sequence). V dropped 6 bases and J dropped 7; count of bases not matched to a gene: 3. The CDR3 DNA reads TGTGCCAGCAGGAAACAGGGGAACACCATATATTTT. Amino acid sequence: CASRKQGNTIYF.

The gene calls are TRBV10-2 and TRBJ1-3; unclear D gene. V was pared by 4 bases and J by 2 bases, with 3 bases between. The germline CDR1 and CDR2 sequences are WSHSY and SAAADI. The CDR3 consists of 12 residues. The chain's CDR3 is CASSGAGNTIYF. CDR3 coding DNA: TGCGCCAGCAGTGGGGCTGGAAACACCATATATTTT.

The J gene is TRBJ2-1, the V gene TRBV9; TRBD2 agrees at 11 bases. V was pared by 3 bases and J by 9 bases, with 20 bases of the junction left unmatched. Germline CDR1 and CDR2: SGDLS and YYNGEE. The length of the CDR3 is 19 residues. The DNA of the CDR3 is TGTGCCAGCAGCGCCAAACTAGCGGGAGATGAGTATACTGGTGGTGAGCAGTTCTTC. Translated: CASSAKLAGDEYTGGEQFF.

This sequence joins TRBV4-2 and TRBJ2-3; 8 bases align to TRBD2. The CDR3 runs 18 residues. Losses at the gene ends were 0 bases for V and 5 bases for J; bases not matched to a gene: 13. CDR1 and CDR2 from the germline V gene are LGHNA and YNFKEQ. The CDR3 DNA reads as TGTGCCAGCAGCCAAGAGGGAGGGAGCGGGAGTTTCCAAGATACGCAGTATTTT. This encodes CASSQEGGSGSFQDTQYF.

Note on this clone: Other DNA sequences in this specimen translate into the identical CDR3. The chain uses TRBV4-1 and TRBJ2-7; tentative D call: TRBD1 (6 bases). V gave up 3 bases and J gave up 2 bases, with 11 bases separating them. Germline assignment: CDR1 MGHRA and CDR2 YSYEKL. The CDR3 runs to 14 residues. CDR3 in amino acids: CASSQVDRTYEQYF. CDR3 nucleotides: TGCGCCAGCAGCCAGGTGGACAGAACCTACGAGCAGTACTTC.

J is TRBJ2-3 and V is TRBV5-4, with 13 bases identical to TRBD2. The V gene's germline CDR1 is SGHNT and CDR2 YYREEE (reference sequence). This CDR3 has 17 amino acids. Losses at the gene ends were 3 bases for V and 4 bases for J; bases not matched to a gene: 8. The CDR3: CASSSRTSGSPPDTQYF. DNA of the CDR3: TGTGCCAGCAGCTCGCGGACTAGCGGGAGTCCGCCAGATACGCAGTATTTT. The full variable domain, in which reference TRBV5-4 and TRBJ2-3 provide the parts outside the CDR3, is ETGVTQSPTHLIKTRGQQVTLRCSSQSGHNTVSWYQQALGQGPQFIFQYYREEENGRGNFPPRFSGLQFPNYSSELNVNALELDDSALYLCASSSRTSGSPPDTQYFGPGTRLTVL.

The chain combines TRBV7-9 with TRBJ2-7, with TRBD1 matching over 8 bases. The CDR3 covers 18 residues. Losses at the gene ends were 5 bases for V and 6 bases for J; bases not matched to a gene: 21. CDR1 is SEHNR, CDR2 FQNEAQ, per germline (reference sequence). CDR3 DNA: TGTGCCAGCAGCCAATCCGGGACAGGCATTGGAGGGTATGGCGAGCAGTACTTC. This encodes CASSQSGTGIGGYGEQYF.

The rearrangement links TRBV27 to TRBJ2-3, with D unresolved. CDR1 is MNHEY and CDR2 is SMNVEV in the germline V gene (reference sequence). The CDR3 is made up of 15 amino acids. Between the trimmed V and J ends, which lost 3 bases and 2 bases, there was a span of 12 bases. The DNA for the CDR3 is TGTGCCAGCAGTTTGGCGGTCCATTTCACAGATACGCAGTATTTT. Amino acid sequence: CASSLAVHFTDTQYF.

V and J are TRBV5-1 and TRBJ2-6; the D is unclear. CDR3 length: 16 amino acids. Trimming took 2 bases from V and 1 from J, leaving 10 bases between them. Per the germline V gene, CDR1 is SGHRS and CDR2 is YFSETQ. The CDR3: CASSFSSRSGANVLTF. CDR3 sequence (DNA): TGCGCCAGCAGCTTCTCCAGCAGGTCTGGGGCCAACGTCCTGACTTTC. The whole variable domain, filled in from reference TRBV5-1 and TRBJ2-6, reads KAGVTQTPRYLIKTRGQQVTLSCSPISGHRSVSWYQQTPGQGLQFLFEYFSETQRNKGNFPGRFSGRQFSNSRSEMNVSTLELGDSALYLCASSFSSRSGANVLTFGAGSRLTVL.

V usage is TRBV5-1 and J usage is TRBJ1-1, with D possibly matching TRBD1 (5 bases). Trimming removed 1 base from V and 1 base from J, with 14 bases in between. The germline V gene has CDR1 SGHRS and CDR2 YFSETQ. The CDR3 totals 16 residues. Written as DNA, the CDR3 is TGCGCCAGCAGCTTGATGCCAGGGAATACGAACACTGAAGCTTTCTTT. This sequence encodes CASSLMPGNTNTEAFF.

This clone was counted once. Other DNA sequences in the same sample also yield this CDR3. The chain joins TRBV19 to TRBJ2-3; 7 bases map to TRBD2. Germline V lookup: CDR1 LNHDA, CDR2 SQIVND (reference sequence). Germline trimming cut 3 bases from V and 1 base from J; bases unmatched to any gene: 4. This CDR3 has 15 amino acids. The CDR3 reads CASSILAGGTDTQYF. The CDR3, as DNA: TGTGCCAGTAGTATTCTGGCGGGGGGCACAGATACGCAGTATTTT.

This chain uses TRBV7-2 with TRBJ2-5, with unresolved D. CDR3 length equals 13 residues. Germline V gene sequence: CDR1 SGHTA, CDR2 FQGNSA. V shed 1 base and J shed 7 bases, with 10 bases lying between them. Here the CDR3 reads CASSLGFQRTQYF. DNA of the CDR3: TGTGCCAGCAGCTTAGGGTTCCAAAGGACCCAGTACTTC.

This chain links TRBV7-9 with TRBJ1-1; D might be TRBD1 (5 bases). Trimming stripped 6 bases from V and 1 base from J, with 12 bases between. The CDR3 length is 14 residues. Germline CDR1 and CDR2: SEHNR and FQNEAQ (reference sequence). The DNA for the CDR3 is TGTGCCAGCAGTCCGGGACTGAGGAACACTGAAGCTTTCTTT. Encoded protein: CASSPGLRNTEAFF.

The chain has TRBV29-1 and TRBJ2-1, with 9 bases aligning to TRBD2. The CDR3 has 15 residues. CDR1 is SQVTM and CDR2 is ANQGSEA in the germline V gene. With V trimmed by 1 base and J by 6 bases, 7 bases remained unmatched. Here the CDR3 DNA reads TGCAGCGTTGAAGGGGGACTAGCCCGGATCAATGAGCAGTTCTTC. Its protein product is CSVEGGLARINEQFF.

J is TRBJ2-7 and V is TRBV2; D is undetermined. V was clipped by 8 bases and J by 3 bases, with 14 bases between them. The CDR3 runs to 13 residues. Germline V gene data show CDR1 as SNHLY and CDR2 as FYNNEI. The CDR3 nucleotides are TGTGCCAGCCCGATATCACTCTTCTACGAGCAGTACTTC. The encoded protein is CASPISLFYEQYF. Variable domain in full (rest from reference TRBV2 and TRBJ2-7): EPEVTQTPSHQVTQMGQEVILRCVPISNHLYFYWYRQILGQKVEFLVSFYNNEISEKSEIFDDQFSVERPDGSNFTLKIRSTKLEDSAMYFCASPISLFYEQYFGPGTRLTVT.

This chain joins TRBV4-2 and TRBJ2-5; 11 nucleotides line up with TRBD2. The CDR3 totals 15 residues. The ends lost 3 bases at V and 5 bases at J; junction bases unmatched: 5. Germline lookup yields CDR1 LGHNA and CDR2 YNFKEQ. The CDR3 DNA reads TGTGCCAGCAGCCATCCGACTAGCGGGACGGAGACCCAGTACTTC. Translating it yields CASSHPTSGTETQYF.

This clone was detected only once. V and J are TRBV5-4 and TRBJ2-1; possibly TRBD2 for D (6 bases). The CDR3 is 13 residues long. Trimming stripped 2 bases from V and 8 bases from J, with 11 bases between. Germline V gene sequence: CDR1 SGHNT, CDR2 YYREEE (reference sequence). The CDR3 here is CASSLPSAHEQFF. In DNA form, the CDR3 reads TGTGCCAGCAGCTTACCTAGCGCCCATGAGCAGTTCTTC.

The rearrangement uses TRBV10-3 and TRBJ2-3; D gene ambiguous. With 4 bases removed from V and 4 bases from J, the gap between germline ends came to 9 bases. There are 13 residues in the CDR3. From germline, CDR1 is ENHRY and CDR2 SYGVKD. CDR3 amino acids: CAISGLVSDTQYF. The CDR3 region has the DNA TGTGCCATCAGTGGCCTAGTGTCAGATACGCAGTATTTT.

The chain is built from TRBV28 and TRBJ2-7; 11 nucleotides agree with TRBD2. Germline CDR1 is MDHEN and CDR2 is SYDVKM. The CDR3 contains 13 residues. The V gene end was trimmed by 6 bases and the J gene end by 4 bases; junction bases not matched to a gene: 2. The CDR3 nucleotides are TGTGCCAGCAGGACTAGCGGGATATACGAGCAGTACTTC. This encodes CASRTSGIYEQYF. The variable domain in full, with the rest retrieved from reference TRBV28 and TRBJ2-7, is DVKVTQSSRYLVKRTGEKVFLECVQDMDHENMFWYRQDPGLGLRLIYFSYDVKMKEKGDIPEGYSVSREKKERFSLILESASTNQTSMYLCASRTSGIYEQYFGPGTRLTVT.

The chain has TRBV29-1 and TRBJ2-1; tentatively, D is TRBD2 (6 bases). Germline V CDR1 and CDR2: SQVTM, ANQGSEA. The ends were cut back, 4 bases at V and 10 bases at J, with 14 bases in the middle. The CDR3 covers 12 residues. This CDR3 is CSVAGSKGEQFF. DNA for the CDR3: TGCAGCGTTGCCGGGAGCAAGGGGGAGCAGTTCTTC.

The rearrangement links TRBV6-1 to TRBJ1-5; possible D gene TRBD1, 5 bases. Trimming stripped 2 bases from V and 6 bases from J, with 14 bases between. The CDR3 consists of 15 residues. Germline assignment: CDR1 MNHNS and CDR2 SASEGT. The CDR3 is CASSESGRVGQPQHF. The CDR3 coding sequence is TGTGCCAGCAGTGAATCGGGCAGGGTAGGTCAGCCCCAGCATTTT.

The chain has TRBV29-1 and TRBJ1-2; D is ambiguous. CDR1 is SQVTM and CDR2 is ANQGSEA in the germline V gene. The CDR3 length is 11 residues. The V and J ends lost 5 bases and 0 bases respectively, with 4 bases between them. CDR3 protein: CSVRSNYGYTF. DNA of the CDR3: TGCAGCGTTCGATCTAACTATGGCTACACCTTC. The full variable domain, rest sourced from reference TRBV29-1 and TRBJ1-2, is SAVISQKPSRDICQRGTSLTIQCQVDSQVTMMFWYRQQPGQSLTLIATANQGSEATYESGFVIDKFPISRPNLTFSTLTVSNMSPEDSSIYLCSVRSNYGYTFGSGTRLTVV.

This chain joins TRBV27 and TRBJ2-7; a weak D match, TRBD2 (5 bases). The CDR3 runs 14 residues. Germline values: CDR1 MNHEY, CDR2 SMNVEV (reference sequence). Trimming stripped 1 base from V and 2 bases from J, with 9 bases between. CDR3 sequence (DNA): TGTGCCAGCAGTTTATTGGGGAGAACCTACGAGCAGTACTTC. Translated: CASSLLGRTYEQYF.

CDR3 protein: CATRRGTLNTGELFF. CDR3 in DNA: TGTGCCACCCGGAGGGGGACACTGAACACCGGGGAGCTGTTTTTT. This rearrangement joins TRBV15 to TRBJ2-2; D may correspond to TRBD1 or TRBD2 (6 bases each). V was cut by 8 bases and J by 1 base, with 14 bases left in between. The CDR3 is 15 amino acids. Germline CDR1 reads LNHNV; CDR2 reads YYDKDF (reference sequence).